A single sample is the source of the 11 T cell receptor beta chains below, sequenced in a study of blood T cell repertoires in COVID-19. The method was immunoSEQ multiplex PCR; TCRdb's version includes in-frame clones alone and lacks a portion of them. The sample records around 330,000 clones, 89% being singletons. Sequenced sample: PBMCs or T cells enriched from blood (not recorded which). The source is a man aged 55 to 69 who had recovered from COVID-19.

This chain connects TRBV9 to TRBJ1-3; D call uncertain. Between the trimmed V and J ends, which lost 6 bases and 0 bases, there was a span of 10 bases. The CDR3 extends over 14 amino acids. The germline V gene has CDR1 SGDLS and CDR2 YYNGEE. The DNA of the CDR3 is TGTGCCAGCACCGGGTTGAACTCTGGAAACACCATATATTTT. Its translation: CASTGLNSGNTIYF.

The chain links TRBV3-1 (or the pseudogene TRBV3-2) to TRBJ1-1, with 12 bases matching TRBD1. Trimming removed 5 bases from V and 5 bases from J; junction bases left unmatched: 15. The CDR3 length is 18 residues. Germline CDR1 and CDR2: LGHDT and YNNKEL (reference sequence). CDR3 residues: CASSFRAGTGGVWTEAFF. CDR3 bases: TGTGCCAGCAGCTTCCGCGCCGGGACAGGGGGCGTATGGACTGAAGCTTTCTTT.

The rearrangement uses TRBV28 and TRBJ1-4, with no clear D. Trimming removed 6 bases from V and 0 bases from J, with 8 bases in between. Germline V gene sequence: CDR1 MDHEN, CDR2 SYDVKM. This CDR3 is built from 14 residues. The CDR3 region is CASRQESTNEKLFF. CDR3 DNA sequence: TGTGCCAGCAGACAAGAATCAACTAATGAAAAACTGTTTTTT. Variable domain in full (rest from reference TRBV28 and TRBJ1-4): DVKVTQSSRYLVKRTGEKVFLECVQDMDHENMFWYRQDPGLGLRLIYFSYDVKMKEKGDIPEGYSVSREKKERFSLILESASTNQTSMYLCASRQESTNEKLFFGSGTQLSVL.

This chain uses TRBV5-1 with TRBJ1-3; possible D gene TRBD1, 6 bases. Germline V gene lookup returns CDR1 SGHRS and CDR2 YFSETQ. CDR3 size: 15 residues. Trimming shortened V by 3 bases and J by 0 bases, and 10 bases separated the two germline ends. The CDR3 sequence: CASSSQGNSGNTIYF. DNA of the CDR3: TGCGCCAGCAGCTCACAGGGAAACTCTGGAAACACCATATATTTT.

The chain uses TRBV7-2 and TRBJ2-7; D might be TRBD2 (5 bases). Germline lookup yields CDR1 SGHTA and CDR2 FQGNSA. The CDR3 sequence is 16 residues long. V lost 5 bases and J 0 bases, leaving 17 bases between the germline ends. The CDR3 sequence: CASSPAAGPPSYEQYF. CDR3 bases: TGTGCCAGCAGCCCAGCGGCCGGTCCTCCCTCCTACGAGCAGTACTTC. The complete variable domain, with remaining parts taken from reference TRBV7-2 and TRBJ2-7, reads GAGVSQSPSNKVTEKGKDVELRCDPISGHTALYWYRQSLGQGLEFLIYFQGNSAPDKSGLPSDRFSAERTGGSVSTLTIQRTQQEDSAVYLCASSPAAGPPSYEQYFGPGTRLTVT.

V gene TRBV27 combines with J gene TRBJ1-5; TRBD1 might be the D (5 bases). In germline, CDR1 is MNHEY, CDR2 SMNVEV (reference sequence). The V and J ends lost 0 bases and 0 bases respectively, with 9 bases between them. This CDR3 is built from 16 residues. The CDR3 reads CASSLSTAYSNQPQHF. As DNA, the CDR3 is TGTGCCAGCAGTTTATCGACAGCTTATAGCAATCAGCCCCAGCATTTT.

The V call is TRBV10-1, the J call TRBJ2-7; D possibly corresponds to TRBD2 (6 bases). Trimming stripped 6 bases from V and 3 bases from J, with 15 bases between. The germline V gene encodes CDR1 WNHNN and CDR2 SYGVQD (reference sequence). The CDR3 is 14 amino acids. The CDR3 reads CASSERESGYEQYF. CDR3 DNA: TGCGCCAGCAGCGAACGGGAGTCAGGCTACGAGCAGTACTTC.

V is TRBV6-2 or TRBV6-3 and J is TRBJ2-2, with a possible D match to TRBD1 (6 bases). V lost 2 bases and J lost 4, with 11 bases in between. Germline V gene lookup returns CDR1 MNHEY and CDR2 SVGEGT. The CDR3 runs 15 residues. CDR3 DNA: TGTGCCAGCAGTTACCTGGGACACGGCACCGGGGAGCTGTTTTTT. It specifies CASSYLGHGTGELFF.

V gene TRBV28 combines with J gene TRBJ1-2, with 8 bases fitting TRBD1. This CDR3 has 15 amino acids. Trimming removed 7 bases from V and 4 bases from J; junction bases left unmatched: 11. Germline values: CDR1 MDHEN, CDR2 SYDVKM. The CDR3 DNA reads as TGTGCCAGCAACTCCGGTCAGGGGGCCATCTATGGCTACACCTTC. Translated, it gives CASNSGQGAIYGYTF.

In the case of this clone: Additional DNA sequences in this sample encode the identical CDR3. This chain joins TRBV28 and TRBJ1-2, with D possibly matching TRBD1 (6 bases). Germline-derived CDR1 and CDR2 are MDHEN and SYDVKM. The CDR3 extends over 11 amino acids. Trimming removed 9 bases from V and 5 bases from J, with 10 bases in between. The CDR3 coding sequence is TGTGCCAGTACGGACAGATATGGCTACACCTTC. Its protein product is CASTDRYGYTF.

This clone was observed a handful of times. The chain combines TRBV6-1 with TRBJ1-5, with TRBD1 matching over 9 bases. This CDR3 is built from 16 residues. Germline V gives CDR1 MNHNS, CDR2 SASEGT. J lost 1 base, V lost 3 bases, and 4 bases had no gene match. The CDR3 protein is CASSDRTGASNQPQHF. CDR3 nucleotides: TGTGCCAGCAGTGATCGGACAGGGGCCAGCAATCAGCCCCAGCATTTT.